What follows are 14 T cell receptor beta chains derived from one specimen sequenced in a study of cytomegalovirus exposure and HLA in healthy donors. Amplification used 60 Vbeta primers and 13 Jbeta primers. Measured with immunoSEQ multiplex PCR; TCRdb has only the in-frame clones, and not every one. The sample yields more than 95,000 clones, 17% seen once. Sequenced input: PBMCs. Receptors were obtained from a female donor in good health and CMV-seropositive.

The chain employs TRBV19 and TRBJ1-2; D may be TRBD1 (5 bases). Trimming left V 3 bases short and J 4 bases short, with 15 bases between. The CDR3 runs to 15 residues. Germline CDR1 is LNHDA and CDR2 is SQIVND (reference sequence). CDR3 nucleotides: TGTGCCAGTAGTATTGGGTTGGAGGGGATCTATGGCTACACCTTC. Amino acid sequence: CASSIGLEGIYGYTF.

The sample holds a few counts of this clone. This chain joins TRBV6-1 and TRBJ2-2; 7 bases are a match to TRBD2. V lost 11 bases and J lost 1; bases outside the gene matches: 4. CDR1 is MNHNS and CDR2 is SASEGT in the germline V gene. This CDR3 has 13 amino acids. CDR3 protein: CAGWGGNTGELFF. The CDR3 coding sequence is TGTGCCGGGTGGGGGGGGAACACCGGGGAGCTGTTTTTT.

The gene calls are TRBV6-6 and TRBJ2-4, with D possibly being TRBD1 (8 bases). The V and J ends lost 6 bases and 5 bases respectively, with 17 bases between them. Germline CDR1 reads MNHNY; CDR2 reads SVGAGI (reference sequence). The CDR3 covers 15 residues. Here the CDR3 DNA reads TGTGCCAGCAGGGACAGGGAGGGCGGCGAAAACATTCAGTACTTC. Protein product: CASRDREGGENIQYF.

This clone was seen more than once but under ten times. The CDR3 DNA sequence: TGTGCCAGCAGCTTGGTCTCGGGGGGCGCAGATACGCAGTATTTT. Translated: CASSLVSGGADTQYF. The chain is built from TRBV5-6 and TRBJ2-3, with D tentatively TRBD2 (7 bases). V shed 0 bases and J shed 4 bases, with 12 bases lying between them. Germline V gene lookup returns CDR1 SGHDT and CDR2 YYEEEE. This CDR3 spans 15 amino acids.

The chain links TRBV27 to TRBJ2-5; no clear D gene. The V end was cut by 4 bases, the J end by 4 bases, with 7 bases between. The CDR3 has 12 residues. CDR1 and CDR2 (germline): MNHEY, SMNVEV (reference sequence). CDR3 amino acids: CASSSVRETQYF. The CDR3 DNA reads TGTGCCAGCAGTTCTGTTCGAGAGACCCAGTACTTC.

Concerning this clone: The junction departs from the called germline gene at one end, perhaps through a read error. CDR3 sequence (DNA): TGTGCCTGGACCTCAGGGACAGTTAGCAATCAGCACCAGCATTTT. Its translation is CAWTSGTVSNQHQHF. The rearrangement uses TRBV30 and TRBJ1-5, with 7 bases identical to TRBD1. Germline V gives CDR1 GTSNPN, CDR2 SVGIG (reference sequence). This CDR3 is 15 amino acids long.

The chain has TRBV5-4 and TRBJ2-7; perhaps TRBD2 as D (7 bases). CDR3 length: 14 amino acids. V lost 0 bases and J 6 bases, leaving 13 bases between the germline ends. Germline V gene data show CDR1 as SGHNT and CDR2 as YYREEE (reference sequence). Here the CDR3 reads CASSLDRGAGEQYF. CDR3 bases: TGTGCCAGCAGCTTGGATCGGGGGGCAGGCGAGCAGTACTTC.

This clone was detected a few times. This sequence joins TRBV27 and TRBJ1-2, with D unclear. The CDR3 is made up of 10 amino acids. The V and J ends lost 10 bases and 14 bases respectively, with 17 bases between them. Germline V gene lookup returns CDR1 MNHEY and CDR2 SMNVEV (reference sequence). CDR3 protein: CATPNSSPTF. CDR3 sequence (DNA): TGTGCCACCCCAAACAGTTCTCCAACCTTC.

The chain joins TRBV2 to TRBJ2-3, with 11 bases fitting TRBD2. Germline V gene data show CDR1 as SNHLY and CDR2 as FYNNEI. The trim removed 6 bases at V and 3 bases at J, leaving 8 bases unmatched. The CDR3 is 16 amino acids. The CDR3 nucleotides are TGTGCCAGCAGCCCGGGACTAGCGGTGATTACAGATACGCAGTATTTT. Residues: CASSPGLAVITDTQYF.

Only a few counts were recorded for this clone. The V and J genes are TRBV6-6 and TRBJ1-3; D unresolved. The CDR3 totals 14 residues. Germline CDR1 MNHNY, CDR2 SVGAGI (reference sequence). Trimming pared 7 bases from V and 2 bases from J, leaving 12 bases between. This chain's CDR3 is CASIDYLAGNTIYF. DNA for the CDR3: TGTGCCAGCATCGACTATTTGGCTGGAAACACCATATATTTT.

V usage is TRBV29-1 and J usage is TRBJ2-1, with 8 positions matching TRBD1. The CDR3 contains 14 residues. V trimming: 5 bases; J trimming: 7 bases; junction bases outside the gene matches: 10. Germline lookup yields CDR1 SQVTM and CDR2 ANQGSEA. This chain's CDR3 is CSVWDRLVRNEQFF. Written as DNA, the CDR3 is TGCAGCGTTTGGGACAGGTTGGTGAGGAATGAGCAGTTCTTC.

CDR3 DNA sequence: TGTGCCAGCAGTTTTAGCGGGGGGACGAACACCGGGGAGCTGTTTTTT. Amino acids: CASSFSGGTNTGELFF. The rearrangement joins TRBV2 to TRBJ2-2, with 10 bases fitting TRBD2. Germline CDR1 reads SNHLY; CDR2 reads FYNNEI. Unmatched junction bases numbered 3, after V lost 5 bases and J lost 0 bases. The CDR3 is made up of 16 amino acids.

The V gene is TRBV4-3, the J gene TRBJ1-1, with D perhaps TRBD1 (6 bases). Trimming pared 0 bases from V and 0 bases from J, leaving 17 bases between. The CDR3 is made up of 18 amino acids. The germline CDR1 and CDR2 sequences are LGHNA and YSLEER. Here the CDR3 DNA reads TGCGCCAGCAGCCAAGATGGTCAGGGGTCCATTTTGAACACTGAAGCTTTCTTT. Translated, it gives CASSQDGQGSILNTEAFF.

This clone was seen a handful of times. The V call is TRBV30, the J call TRBJ2-5; unclear D gene. Germline-derived CDR1 and CDR2 are GTSNPN and SVGIG (reference sequence). The CDR3 contains 17 residues. Trimming stripped 2 bases from V and 0 bases from J, with 19 bases between. The CDR3: CAWSHSLTPGYQETQYF. The CDR3, as DNA: TGTGCCTGGAGTCACTCCCTAACCCCCGGGTACCAAGAGACCCAGTACTTC.